The 12 T cell receptor beta chains presented below share a single source sample, sequenced in a study of T-cell reconstitution after alpha-beta-depleted transplantation in children (dated by TCRdb to about 2016). The library was built by means of PCR. Sequencing instrument: Illumina HiSeq 2500. TCR library preparation used molecular barcoding, with unique molecular identifiers applied to normalize quantification of the TCRbeta repertoire. In-frame beta chains were kept once TCRdb had trimmed the public reads at Q25 with fastp and called clones with MiXCR. One record per CDR3 amino acid sequence lists the most common genes and DNA. This sample comprises 300,000 to 350,000 distinct CDR3 sequences, 15% to 20% of them detected only once. The ten largest make up roughly 40% of the sample. According to the study, the label for this sample's treatment or condition signals: allogeneic hematopoietic cell transplantation with graft depleted of TCRalphabeta T cells and CD19 B cells.

The starting material was PBMCs, mostly from graft donor cells, obtained 360 days after TCRalphabeta/CD19-depleted stem cell transplant. Receptors originate from a male patient between 2 and 9 years old who had a stem cell transplant for acute lymphoblastic leukemia, so the T cells may come from the graft donor.

This clonotype was detected a few times. The chain links TRBV2 to TRBJ2-3; 9 bases line up with TRBD2. Trimming removed 11 bases from V and 5 bases from J; junction bases left unmatched: 8. The germline gives CDR1 SNHLY, CDR2 FYNNEI. The CDR3 sequence is 13 residues long. This CDR3 reads CARRLAGQDTQYF. DNA for the CDR3: TGTGCCCGTCGGCTAGCGGGACAAGATACGCAGTATTTT.

This clonotype was recorded at least ten times. The chain has TRBV12-3 or TRBV12-4 and TRBJ2-7, with 8 bases identical to TRBD2. The CDR3 has 15 amino acids. Trimming at V came to 1 base and at J to 2 bases, leaving 4 bases not matched to a gene. The CDR3 nucleotides are TGTGCCAGCAGTTTAGGGAGACTAGCGACCTACGAGCAGTACTTC. As protein: CASSLGRLATYEQYF.

The chain couples TRBV6-5 to TRBJ2-5, with D perhaps matching TRBD1 (6 bases). Trimming pared 3 bases from V and 2 bases from J, leaving 16 bases between. The CDR3 runs 16 residues. Looked up from germline, CDR1 is MNHEY and CDR2 is SVGAGI. The CDR3 bases are TGTGCCAGCAGTTATCCGGACAAGAGGGGGCAAGAGACCCAGTACTTC. Its protein is CASSYPDKRGQETQYF.

This clonotype was picked up a small number of times. This chain links TRBV28 with TRBJ2-1; 8 bases align to TRBD2. The trim removed 6 bases at V and 7 bases at J, leaving 20 bases unmatched. This CDR3 has 18 amino acids. Germline CDR1 is MDHEN and CDR2 is SYDVKM. CDR3 nucleotide sequence: TGTGCCAGCAGCCATGCTGAGCGGGAGTCCGCCCATTGGAATGAGCAGTTCTTC. Translating gives CASSHAERESAHWNEQFF.

In this sample, this clonotype turned up many times. The CDR3 spells CASSWGGGNTGELFF. The CDR3, as DNA: TGTGCCAGCAGTTGGGGAGGGGGGAACACCGGGGAGCTGTTTTTT. The chain uses TRBV12-3 or TRBV12-4 and TRBJ2-2; TRBD2 is a possible D gene (7 bases). V was trimmed by 4 bases and J by 1 base, leaving 10 bases between them. The CDR3 is 15 amino acids.

The V call is TRBV28, the J call TRBJ2-7; 13 bases agree with TRBD2. Germline values: CDR1 MDHEN, CDR2 SYDVKM. The CDR3 length is 18 residues. The V gene end was trimmed by 1 base and the J gene end by 2 bases; junction bases not matched to a gene: 8. The CDR3 is CASSLYGLAGEGTYEQYF. The CDR3, as DNA: TGTGCCAGCAGTTTATACGGACTAGCGGGAGAAGGGACCTACGAGCAGTACTTC.

This clonotype was detected only once. The J gene is TRBJ2-5, the V gene TRBV5-1; D gene uncertain. Germline-derived CDR1 and CDR2 are SGHRS and YFSETQ. Trimming shortened V by 0 bases and J by 2 bases, and 8 bases separated the two germline ends. CDR3 length: 14 residues. The CDR3 DNA follows: TGCGCCAGCAGCTTGGGGGCACTACAAGAGACCCAGTACTTC. Its translation: CASSLGALQETQYF.

The genes are TRBV7-2 and TRBJ1-1; D is undetermined. Germline CDR1 reads SGHTA; CDR2 reads FQGNSA. The CDR3 loop spans 14 amino acids. Trimming removed 1 base at V and 5 bases at J, with 11 bases between. CDR3 amino acids: CASSLESTGTEAFF. The CDR3 DNA reads as TGTGCCAGCAGCTTAGAATCGACGGGGACTGAAGCTTTCTTT.

This clonotype was detected only a few times. The chain carries TRBV29-1 and TRBJ2-3; D may be TRBD1 (5 bases). V lost 4 bases and J 2 bases, leaving 13 bases between the germline ends. The CDR3 has 14 amino acids. CDR1 and CDR2 from the germline V gene are SQVTM and ANQGSEA. CDR3 loop: CSVVGVYLTDTQYF. CDR3 nucleotide sequence: TGCAGCGTTGTAGGGGTCTACCTCACAGATACGCAGTATTTT.

V and J are TRBV3-1 and TRBJ2-5, with D unresolved. Germline CDR1 is LGHDT and CDR2 is YNNKEL (reference sequence). The V gene lost 4 bases and the J gene lost 2 bases, with 11 bases spanning the gap. The CDR3 sequence is 14 residues long. The CDR3 DNA reads TGTGCCAGCAGCCCAGAACATTTTCAAGAGACCCAGTACTTC. It yields the protein CASSPEHFQETQYF.

The chain has TRBV11-2 and TRBJ2-1; 9 bases map to TRBD2. This CDR3 contains 16 residues. Germline assignment: CDR1 SGHAT and CDR2 FQNNGV. V shed 4 bases, J shed 8 bases, and the junction held 12 bases outside the gene matches. CDR3 sequence: CASSSPRVAGVDEQFF. For the CDR3, the DNA is TGTGCCAGCAGCTCCCCCCGGGTAGCGGGAGTGGATGAGCAGTTCTTC.

This clonotype was counted at least ten times. The chain has TRBV12-3 or TRBV12-4 and TRBJ2-1, with 8 bases aligning to TRBD1. The CDR3 spans 14 residues. V lost 7 bases, J lost 4 bases, and 6 bases stayed unmatched. DNA for the CDR3: TGTGCCAGCAATCCGGGACAGGATTACAATGAGCAGTTCTTC. It is translated as CASNPGQDYNEQFF.